Listed below are T cell receptor beta chains from one sample, sequenced in a study of T-cell reconstitution after alpha-beta-depleted transplantation in children. TCRdb analysed the PCR reads with MiXCR anew, one entry per CDR3 protein. The sample contains under 250,000 distinct CDR3 sequences, 20% to 30% of which appear only once. The specimen was PBMCs, mostly from graft donor cells, collected 360 days after TCRalphabeta/CD19-depleted stem cell transplant. The receptors derive from a female patient aged 2 to 10 who had a stem cell transplant for congenital amegakaryocytic thrombocytopenia, so the T cells may come from the graft donor. CDR3s include the opening cysteine and the closing phenylalanine or tryptophan. The D gene is left open where the match is weak. Clone size is not always given. Where it is, it says once, few, many or a class for expanded clones.

D gene,V gene,clone size,J gene,CDR3 protein,CDR3 DNA
TRBD2,TRBV10-2,NA,TRBJ2-1,CASSESVLGLAGDNEQFF,TGCGCCAGCAGTGAGTCGGTGTTGGGGCTAGCGGGGGATAATGAGCAGTTCTTC
TRBD1,TRBV7-9,many,TRBJ2-2,CASSSRQGYTGELFF,TGTGCCAGCAGCTCTAGACAGGGATACACCGGGGAGCTGTTTTTT
NA,TRBV28,NA,TRBJ2-1,CASSPVADASYNEQFF,TGTGCCAGCAGCCCTGTGGCAGATGCCTCCTACAATGAGCAGTTCTTC
NA,TRBV7-8,many,TRBJ2-2,CASSLAGAVTGELFF,TGTGCCAGCAGCTTAGCGGGGGCCGTCACCGGGGAGCTGTTTTTT
NA,TRBV7-6,NA,TRBJ2-7,CASSLGPGYEQYF,TGTGCCAGCAGCTTAGGTCCAGGATACGAGCAGTACTTC
NA,TRBV10-3,few,TRBJ2-1,CAISLDQAGEQFF,TGTGCCATCAGTTTGGACCAAGCGGGTGAGCAGTTCTTC
TRBD2,TRBV10-3,few,TRBJ2-7,CAIRVPGTNSYEQYF,TGTGCCATCAGGGTCCCCGGGACTAACTCCTACGAGCAGTACTTC
TRBD2,TRBV3-1,NA,TRBJ2-7,CASSQDIAGAGEQYF,TGTGCCAGCAGCCAAGATATAGCGGGAGCGGGAGAGCAGTACTTC
NA,TRBV29-1,few,TRBJ2-1,CSVDWGGEQFF,TGCAGCGTTGATTGGGGAGGTGAGCAGTTCTTC
NA,TRBV4-3,NA,TRBJ2-2,CASRSLSGAGELFF,TGCGCCAGCAGGAGCTTATCGGGCGCCGGGGAGCTGTTTTTT
NA,TRBV5-1,few,TRBJ2-1,CASSSLGSSYNEQFF,TGCGCCAGCAGCTCCTTAGGTAGCTCCTACAATGAGCAGTTCTTC
NA,TRBV27,few,TRBJ2-3,CASSLFAIKGPTTGTDTQYF,TGTGCCAGCAGTTTATTCGCTATAAAAGGACCGACAACGGGCACAGATACGCAGTATTTT
TRBD2,TRBV27,NA,TRBJ2-5,CASSYRTSGSQETQYF,TGTGCCAGCAGTTACCGGACTAGCGGGAGTCAAGAGACCCAGTACTTC
NA,TRBV5-4,few,TRBJ2-5,CASSSDLWDGETQYF,TGTGCCAGCAGCTCCGATCTTTGGGACGGGGAGACCCAGTACTTC
NA,TRBV11-1,NA,TRBJ2-1,CASTKPVGSGLYNEQFF,TGTGCCAGCACCAAGCCGGTGGGCTCAGGGTTGTACAATGAGCAGTTCTTC
NA,TRBV29-1,NA,TRBJ2-2,CSVLVTGELFF,TGCAGCGTTTTGGTGACCGGGGAGCTGTTTTTT
TRBD2,TRBV3-1,few,TRBJ2-3,CASSQTSGDTDTQYF,TGTGCCAGCAGCCAGACTAGCGGGGACACAGATACGCAGTATTTT
TRBD1,TRBV20-1,NA,TRBJ2-5,CSAGQSWGQETQYF,TGCAGTGCGGGACAGTCCTGGGGTCAAGAGACCCAGTACTTC
NA,TRBV20-1,NA,TRBJ2-4,CSAAKALRLDIQYF,TGCAGTGCTGCGAAGGCTTTGAGGTTGGACATTCAGTACTTC
NA,TRBV3-1,NA,TRBJ2-7,CASSPMGYEQYF,TGTGCCAGCAGCCCCATGGGGTACGAGCAGTACTTC
TRBD1,TRBV12-3/TRBV12-4,many,TRBJ1-4,CASSLQGASNEKLFF,TGTGCCAGCAGTTTACAGGGGGCGTCTAATGAAAAACTGTTTTTT
NA,TRBV11-1,many,TRBJ2-7,CASSLFDTDLGSSYEQYF,TGTGCCAGCAGCTTATTTGACACCGACCTCGGATCCTCCTACGAGCAGTACTTC
NA,TRBV27,few,TRBJ2-1,CASGSLGSYNEQFF,TGTGCCAGCGGTAGTTTGGGGTCCTACAATGAGCAGTTCTTC
TRBD2,TRBV29-1,few,TRBJ2-1,CSVELAGNNEQFF,TGCAGCGTGGAGCTAGCGGGAAACAATGAGCAGTTCTTC
NA,TRBV29-1,NA,TRBJ2-1,CSLERRGAYNEQFF,TGCAGCCTAGAAAGGCGCGGGGCATACAATGAGCAGTTCTTC
NA,TRBV29-1,few,TRBJ1-1,CSVVRVGQHMNTEAFF,TGCAGCGTTGTGAGGGTCGGTCAGCACATGAACACTGAAGCTTTCTTT
NA,TRBV19,NA,TRBJ2-1,CASSIGAGQFF,TGTGCCAGTAGTATCGGCGCGGGTCAGTTCTTC
NA,TRBV29-1,NA,TRBJ2-6,CSVEVSGANVLTF,TGCAGCGTTGAGGTATCTGGGGCCAACGTCCTGACTTTC
NA,TRBV12-5,NA,TRBJ1-2,CASGSGLYGYTF,TGTGCTAGTGGCAGCGGACTCTATGGCTACACCTTC
NA,TRBV4-3,few,TRBJ2-2,CASSQESQNTGELFF,TGCGCCAGCAGCCAAGAATCCCAGAACACCGGGGAGCTGTTTTTT
NA,TRBV29-1,NA,TRBJ2-7,CSVVGQGTGEQYF,TGCAGCGTTGTGGGCCAGGGGACGGGCGAGCAGTACTTC
NA,TRBV7-2,NA,TRBJ1-2,CASSLNLGRGEGYTF,TGTGCCAGCAGCTTAAATCTGGGCAGGGGAGAAGGCTACACCTTC
TRBD1,TRBV2,NA,TRBJ2-2,CASLTPGTGGGWTGELFF,TGTGCCAGCTTGACTCCCGGGACAGGGGGAGGTTGGACCGGGGAGCTGTTTTTT
NA,TRBV10-2,once,TRBJ2-5,CASCGDQETQYF,TGCGCCAGCTGTGGGGACCAAGAGACCCAGTACTTC
NA,TRBV28,NA,TRBJ2-7,CASSLVPALTYEQYF,TGTGCCAGCAGTTTGGTCCCGGCGCTGACCTACGAGCAGTACTTC
TRBD2,TRBV5-1,few,TRBJ2-1,CASSLRPHSGSYNEQFF,TGCGCCAGCAGCTTGCGGCCCCATAGCGGGAGCTACAATGAGCAGTTCTTC
NA,TRBV20-1,few,TRBJ2-1,CSAGSYNEQFF,TGCAGTGCTGGGAGCTACAATGAGCAGTTCTTC
NA,TRBV12-3/TRBV12-4,many,TRBJ2-2,CASSLGRNTGELFF,TGCGCCAGCAGCTTGGGAAGGAACACCGGGGAGCTGTTTTTT
NA,TRBV10-3,NA,TRBJ2-3,CAISAGITDTQYF,TGTGCCATCAGTGCGGGGATCACAGATACGCAGTATTTT
TRBD1,TRBV4-2,few,TRBJ1-5,CASSKNRGSNQPQHF,TGTGCCAGCAGCAAAAACAGGGGTAGCAATCAGCCCCAGCATTTT
TRBD1,TRBV27,NA,TRBJ2-7,CASSQGTGLRGEQYF,TGTGCCAGCAGTCAAGGGACAGGGCTCCGCGGCGAGCAGTACTTC
NA,TRBV3-1,NA,TRBJ1-6,CASSQATKNSPLHF,TGTGCCAGCAGCCAAGCAACCAAAAATTCACCCCTCCACTTT
NA,TRBV25-1,few,TRBJ2-1,CASSEYGSFEQFF,TGTGCCAGCAGTGAATATGGGAGCTTCGAGCAGTTCTTC
TRBD1,TRBV6-1,few,TRBJ2-7,CASSEVWDSSYEQYF,TGTGCCAGCAGTGAAGTGTGGGACAGCTCCTACGAGCAGTACTTC
NA,TRBV4-3,NA,TRBJ1-4,CASSQDWNEKLFF,TGCGCCAGCAGCCAAGATTGGAATGAAAAACTGTTTTTT
NA,TRBV4-1,few,TRBJ2-1,CASSQDVSSYNEQFF,TGCGCCAGCAGCCAAGATGTTAGCTCCTACAATGAGCAGTTCTTC
NA,TRBV20-1,NA,TRBJ2-7,CSALRRSEQYF,TGCAGTGCCCTAAGGAGATCCGAGCAGTACTTC
NA,TRBV28,NA,TRBJ1-1,CASRSPPGRVNTEAFF,TGTGCCAGCAGGTCGCCCCCGGGACGCGTGAACACTGAAGCTTTCTTT
NA,TRBV11-1,few,TRBJ2-1,CASSLLVWDNEQFF,TGTGCCAGCAGCTTACTCGTGTGGGACAATGAGCAGTTCTTC
NA,TRBV4-3,NA,TRBJ1-1,CASSLVVMGTEAFF,TGCGCCAGCAGCCTCGTTGTGATGGGCACTGAAGCTTTCTTT
NA,TRBV2,NA,TRBJ2-4,CASSEAGAKNIQYF,TGTGCCAGCAGTGAAGCGGGAGCCAAAAACATTCAGTACTTC
TRBD2,TRBV2,few,TRBJ2-3,CASRAAGAPDTQYF,TGTGCCAGCAGGGCAGCGGGAGCCCCAGATACGCAGTATTTT
NA,TRBV5-1,few,TRBJ2-7,CASSFEGRYEQYF,TGCGCCAGCAGCTTTGAGGGCCGCTACGAGCAGTACTTC
TRBD1,TRBV28,NA,TRBJ1-6,CASRTAGGAGSPLHF,TGTGCCAGCAGGACAGCAGGGGGCGCGGGGTCACCCCTCCACTTT